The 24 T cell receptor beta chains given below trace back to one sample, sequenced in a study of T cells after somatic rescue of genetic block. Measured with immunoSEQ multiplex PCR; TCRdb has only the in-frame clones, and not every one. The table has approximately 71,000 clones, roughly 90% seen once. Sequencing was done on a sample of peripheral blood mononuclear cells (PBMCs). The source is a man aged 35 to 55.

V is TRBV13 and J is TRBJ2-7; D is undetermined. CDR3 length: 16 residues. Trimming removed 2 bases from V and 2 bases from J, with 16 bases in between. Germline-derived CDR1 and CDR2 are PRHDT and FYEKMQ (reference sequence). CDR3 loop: CASSLTSESSAYEQYF. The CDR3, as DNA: TGTGCCAGCAGCTTAACCTCAGAATCCTCTGCCTACGAGCAGTACTTC.

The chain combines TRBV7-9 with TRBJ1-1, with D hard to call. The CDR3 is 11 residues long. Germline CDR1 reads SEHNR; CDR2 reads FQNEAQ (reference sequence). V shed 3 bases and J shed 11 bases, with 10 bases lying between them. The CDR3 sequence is CASSFERLAFF. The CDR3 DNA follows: TGTGCCAGCAGCTTTGAGCGTCTCGCTTTCTTT.

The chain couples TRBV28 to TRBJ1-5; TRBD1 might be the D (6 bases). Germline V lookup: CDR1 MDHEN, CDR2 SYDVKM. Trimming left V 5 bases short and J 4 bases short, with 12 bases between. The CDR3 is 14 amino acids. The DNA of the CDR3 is TGTGCCAGCAGTCCCAGAAGGGGGAATCAGCCCCAGCATTTT. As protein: CASSPRRGNQPQHF.

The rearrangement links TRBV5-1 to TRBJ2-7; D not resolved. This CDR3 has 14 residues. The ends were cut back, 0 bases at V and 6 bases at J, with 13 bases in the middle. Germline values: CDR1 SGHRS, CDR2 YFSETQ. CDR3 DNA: TGCGCCAGCAGCTTGGTGGGTCCTCCTGCCGAGCAGTACTTC. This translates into CASSLVGPPAEQYF.

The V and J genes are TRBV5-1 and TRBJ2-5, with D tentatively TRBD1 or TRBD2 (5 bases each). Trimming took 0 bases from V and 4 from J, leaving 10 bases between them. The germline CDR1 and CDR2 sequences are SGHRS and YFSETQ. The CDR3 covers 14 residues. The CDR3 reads CASSLVGVGETQYF. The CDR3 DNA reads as TGCGCCAGCAGCTTGGTGGGGGTGGGAGAGACCCAGTACTTC. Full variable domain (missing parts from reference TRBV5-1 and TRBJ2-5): KAGVTQTPRYLIKTRGQQVTLSCSPISGHRSVSWYQQTPGQGLQFLFEYFSETQRNKGNFPGRFSGRQFSNSRSEMNVSTLELGDSALYLCASSLVGVGETQYFGPGTRLLVL.

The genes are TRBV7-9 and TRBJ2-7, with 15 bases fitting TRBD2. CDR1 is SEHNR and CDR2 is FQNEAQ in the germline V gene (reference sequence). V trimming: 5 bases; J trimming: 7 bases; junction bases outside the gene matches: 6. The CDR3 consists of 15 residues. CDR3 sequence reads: CASSPPGTSGGEQYF. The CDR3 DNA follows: TGTGCCAGCAGCCCACCCGGGACTAGCGGGGGGGAGCAGTACTTC.

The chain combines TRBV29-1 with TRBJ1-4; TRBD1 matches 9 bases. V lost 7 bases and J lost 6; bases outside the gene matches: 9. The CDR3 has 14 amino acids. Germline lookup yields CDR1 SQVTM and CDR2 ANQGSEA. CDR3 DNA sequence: TGCAGCGCTTACGACAGGGGGATGGATGAAAAACTGTTTTTT. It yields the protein CSAYDRGMDEKLFF.

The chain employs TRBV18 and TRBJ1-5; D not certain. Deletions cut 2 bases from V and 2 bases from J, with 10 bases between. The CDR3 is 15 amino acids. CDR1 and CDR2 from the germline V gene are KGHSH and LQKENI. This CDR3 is CASSPGSVRNQPQHF. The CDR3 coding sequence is TGTGCCAGCTCACCAGGGTCGGTTCGCAATCAGCCCCAGCATTTT.

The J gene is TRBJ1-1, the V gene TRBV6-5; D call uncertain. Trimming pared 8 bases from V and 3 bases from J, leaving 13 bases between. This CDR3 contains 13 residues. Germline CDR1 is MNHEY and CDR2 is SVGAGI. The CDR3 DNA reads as TGTGCCAGCGCCCTTCGACGAGACACTGAAGCTTTCTTT. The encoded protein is CASALRRDTEAFF.

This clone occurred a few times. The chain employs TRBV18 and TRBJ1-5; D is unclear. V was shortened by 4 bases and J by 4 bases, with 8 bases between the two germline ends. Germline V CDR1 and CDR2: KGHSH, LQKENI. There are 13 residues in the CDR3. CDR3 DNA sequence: TGTGCCAGCTCACTTGGGAAAAATCAGCCCCAGCATTTT. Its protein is CASSLGKNQPQHF.

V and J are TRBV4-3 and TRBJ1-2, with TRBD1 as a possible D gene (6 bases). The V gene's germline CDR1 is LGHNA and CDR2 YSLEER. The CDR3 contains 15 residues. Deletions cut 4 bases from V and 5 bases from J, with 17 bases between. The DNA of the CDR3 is TGCGCCAGCAGCCCGGGGGGGGCAATCTCGTATGGCTACACCTTC. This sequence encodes CASSPGGAISYGYTF.

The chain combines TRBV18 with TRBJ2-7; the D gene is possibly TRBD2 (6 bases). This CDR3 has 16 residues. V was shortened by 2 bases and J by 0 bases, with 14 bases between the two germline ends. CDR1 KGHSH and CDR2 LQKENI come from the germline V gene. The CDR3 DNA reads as TGTGCCAGCTCACCAGGAGGGACGGCCAGCTCCTACGAGCAGTACTTC. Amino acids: CASSPGGTASSYEQYF.

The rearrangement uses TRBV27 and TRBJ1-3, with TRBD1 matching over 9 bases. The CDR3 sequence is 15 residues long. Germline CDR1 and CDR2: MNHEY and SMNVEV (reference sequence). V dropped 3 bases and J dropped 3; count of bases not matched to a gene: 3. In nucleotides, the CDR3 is TGTGCCAGCAGTTTGGACAGGGGCGGTGGAAACACCATATATTTT. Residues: CASSLDRGGGNTIYF.

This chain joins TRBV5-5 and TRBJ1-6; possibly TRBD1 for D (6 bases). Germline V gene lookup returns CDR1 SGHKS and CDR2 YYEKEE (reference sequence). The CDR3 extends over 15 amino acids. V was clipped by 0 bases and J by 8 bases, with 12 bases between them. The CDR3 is CASSLESGEYSPLHF. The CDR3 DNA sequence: TGTGCCAGCAGCTTGGAATCAGGGGAGTATTCACCCCTCCACTTT.

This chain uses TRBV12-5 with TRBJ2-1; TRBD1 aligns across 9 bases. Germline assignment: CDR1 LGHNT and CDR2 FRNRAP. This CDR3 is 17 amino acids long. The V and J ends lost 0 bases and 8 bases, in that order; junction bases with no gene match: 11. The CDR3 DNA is TGTGCTAGTGGTTTGGTACTCGCGGGACAGGGCTTCGATGAGCAGTTCTTC. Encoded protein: CASGLVLAGQGFDEQFF.

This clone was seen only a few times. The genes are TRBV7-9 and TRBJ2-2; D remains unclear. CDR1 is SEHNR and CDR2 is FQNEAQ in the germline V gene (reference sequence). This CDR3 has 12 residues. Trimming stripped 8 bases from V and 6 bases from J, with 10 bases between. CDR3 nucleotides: TGTGCCAGCCACGCCGGGTCCGGGGAGCTGTTTTTT. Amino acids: CASHAGSGELFF.

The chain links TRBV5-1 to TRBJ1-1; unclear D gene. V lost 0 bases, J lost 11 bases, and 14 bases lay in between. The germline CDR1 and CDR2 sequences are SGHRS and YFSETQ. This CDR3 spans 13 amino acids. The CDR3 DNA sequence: TGCGCCAGCAGCTTGGATAACACCTTGTCGGCTTTCTTT. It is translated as CASSLDNTLSAFF.

CDR3 bases: TGTGCCAGCCTCCCGGGGGACAGGGGTCTCCACGAGCAGTACTTC. As protein: CASLPGDRGLHEQYF. The genes are TRBV7-9 and TRBJ2-7; TRBD1 aligns across 10 bases. The length of the CDR3 is 15 residues. The junction had 12 bases not matched to a gene; V was cut back by 8 bases and J by 5 bases. Looked up from germline, CDR1 is SEHNR and CDR2 is FQNEAQ (reference sequence).

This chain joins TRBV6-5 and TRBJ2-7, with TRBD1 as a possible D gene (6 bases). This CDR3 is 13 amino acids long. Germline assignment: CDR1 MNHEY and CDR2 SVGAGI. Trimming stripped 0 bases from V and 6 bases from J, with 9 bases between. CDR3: CASSYSFRGEQYF. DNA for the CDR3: TGTGCCAGCAGTTACTCGTTCAGGGGCGAGCAGTACTTC.

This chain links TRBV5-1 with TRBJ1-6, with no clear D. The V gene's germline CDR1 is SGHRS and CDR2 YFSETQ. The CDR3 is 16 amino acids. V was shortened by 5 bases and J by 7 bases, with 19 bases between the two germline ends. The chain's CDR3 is CASRSLSILGNSPLHF. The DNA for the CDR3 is TGCGCCAGCAGGTCTCTATCTATCTTAGGGAATTCACCCCTCCACTTT.

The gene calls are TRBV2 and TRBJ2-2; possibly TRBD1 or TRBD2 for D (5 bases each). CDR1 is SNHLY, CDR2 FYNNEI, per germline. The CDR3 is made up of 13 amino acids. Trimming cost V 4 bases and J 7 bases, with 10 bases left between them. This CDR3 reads CASSGGGVGELFF. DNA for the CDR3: TGTGCCAGCAGTGGTGGGGGAGTCGGGGAGCTGTTTTTT.

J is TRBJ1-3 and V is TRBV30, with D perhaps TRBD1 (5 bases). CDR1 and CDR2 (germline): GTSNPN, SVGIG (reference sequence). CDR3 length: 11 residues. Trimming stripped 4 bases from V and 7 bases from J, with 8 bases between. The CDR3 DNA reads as TGTGCCTGGACAGGGTGGAACACCATATATTTT. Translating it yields CAWTGWNTIYF. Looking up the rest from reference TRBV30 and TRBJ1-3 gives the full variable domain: SQTIHQWPATLVQPVGSPLSLECTVEGTSNPNLYWYRQAAGRGLQLLFYSVGIGQISSEVPQNLSASRPQDRQFILSSKKLLLSDSGFYLCAWTGWNTIYFGEGSWLTVV.

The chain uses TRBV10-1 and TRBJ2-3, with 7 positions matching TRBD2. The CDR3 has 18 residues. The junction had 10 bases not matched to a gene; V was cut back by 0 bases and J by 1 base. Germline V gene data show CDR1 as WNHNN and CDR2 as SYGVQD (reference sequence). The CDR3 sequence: CASSESVKRGHRTDTQYF. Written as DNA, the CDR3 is TGCGCCAGCAGTGAGTCGGTTAAGCGGGGCCACCGCACAGATACGCAGTATTTT.

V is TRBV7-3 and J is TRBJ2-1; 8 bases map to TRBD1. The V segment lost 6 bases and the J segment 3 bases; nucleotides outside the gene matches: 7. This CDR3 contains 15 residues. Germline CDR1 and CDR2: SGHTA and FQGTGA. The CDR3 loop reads CASSSDRGDYNEQFF. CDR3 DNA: TGTGCCAGCAGTTCCGACAGGGGCGACTACAATGAGCAGTTCTTC.